A single sample gave rise to the 13 T cell receptor beta chains below, sequenced in a study of response to subunit inactivated influenza vaccine. TCRdb fed the RT-PCR reads into MiXCR, producing one record per CDR3 protein. The data contain hundreds of thousands of distinct CDR3 sequences, approximately 15% of them singletons. The starting material was PBMCs from blood, obtained roughly 15 days before vaccination. Every receptor here comes from a man over 45 who received an inactivated influenza vaccine.

V usage is TRBV5-1 and J usage is TRBJ2-7, with TRBD2 identical over 11 bases. This CDR3 comprises 16 residues. CDR1 and CDR2 from the germline V gene are SGHRS and YFSETQ. The V and J ends lost 0 bases and 6 bases, in that order; junction bases with no gene match: 8. Here the CDR3 DNA reads TGCGCCAGCAGCTTGGGTTCCACTAGCGGGAGCGTCGAGCAGTACTTC. This sequence encodes CASSLGSTSGSVEQYF.

This clonotype was seen at least ten times. CDR3: CASSELRIAGTSTDTQYF. The CDR3 region has the DNA TGTGCCAGCAGTGAATTAAGGATAGCGGGGACCAGCACAGATACGCAGTATTTT. The chain links TRBV25-1 to TRBJ2-3, with 8 bases lining up with TRBD2. V dropped 1 base and J dropped 0; count of bases not matched to a gene: 9. This CDR3 has 18 amino acids. Germline CDR1 MGHDK, CDR2 SYGVNS.

This clonotype was counted many times. Written as DNA, the CDR3 is TGCGCCAGCAGCTTGGTAGGAGGGGGGAATGAGCAGTTCTTC. This encodes CASSLVGGGNEQFF. The chain combines TRBV5-1 with TRBJ2-1; the D call may be TRBD1 or TRBD2 (6 bases each). V lost 0 bases to trimming and J lost 7 bases, with 11 bases between them. The V gene's germline CDR1 is SGHRS and CDR2 YFSETQ. This CDR3 region has 14 residues.

The chain has TRBV7-3 and TRBJ2-1; 9 bases are a match to TRBD1. The CDR3 spans 16 residues. CDR1 and CDR2 (germline): SGHTA, FQGTGA. The trim removed 5 bases at V and 5 bases at J, leaving 10 bases unmatched. CDR3 bases: TGTGCCAGCAGCCTTAAAAGCCGGGACAGGGACAATGAGCAGTTCTTC. Residues: CASSLKSRDRDNEQFF.

This clonotype was seen at least ten times. This may come from a read error, since a much larger clone is one base off. The chain employs TRBV7-9 and TRBJ2-1, with 10 bases that match TRBD2. Germline V CDR1 and CDR2: SEHNR, FQNEAQ (reference sequence). With 5 bases clipped from V and 2 bases from J, the junction kept 3 bases outside the gene matches. This CDR3 region has 15 residues. The CDR3 DNA sequence: TGTGCCAGCAGCCGAGGACTAGCGGCCTACAATGAGCAGTTCTTC. Translation gives CASSRGLAAYNEQFF.

This clonotype occurred a few times. The chain recombines TRBV28 with TRBJ1-5; 8 bases map to TRBD1. Unmatched junction bases numbered 9, after V lost 5 bases and J lost 0 bases. Germline CDR1 MDHEN, CDR2 SYDVKM. The CDR3 runs to 17 residues. The DNA for the CDR3 is TGTGCCAGCAGTCCAGGGACAGGACCCTATAGCAATCAGCCCCAGCATTTT. Translation: CASSPGTGPYSNQPQHF.

This clonotype has a handful of counts. The CDR3 sequence: CAISESVSGAYGYTF. CDR3 coding DNA: TGTGCCATCAGTGAGTCGGTTTCAGGGGCCTATGGCTACACCTTC. The rearrangement links TRBV10-3 to TRBJ1-2, with D tentatively TRBD1 (6 bases). The length of the CDR3 is 15 residues. Germline V gene sequence: CDR1 ENHRY, CDR2 SYGVKD. V was cut by 0 bases and J by 4 bases, with 12 bases left in between.

Many counts were recorded for this clonotype. The chain joins TRBV5-6 to TRBJ1-6, with D uncertain. The CDR3 extends over 13 amino acids. V was shortened by 0 bases and J by 10 bases, with 8 bases between the two germline ends. Germline CDR1 and CDR2: SGHDT and YYEEEE. CDR3 in amino acids: CASSLVVGSPLHF. The CDR3 DNA reads as TGTGCCAGCAGCTTGGTTGTGGGCTCACCCCTCCACTTT.

This chain uses TRBV29-1 with TRBJ2-7; 10 nucleotides align to TRBD2. The germline V gene encodes CDR1 SQVTM and CDR2 ANQGSEA. V lost 4 bases to trimming and J lost 2 bases; unmatched junction nucleotides: 8. The CDR3 runs to 15 residues. The CDR3 sequence: CSVAVPSGSTYEQYF. The CDR3 nucleotides read TGCAGCGTTGCGGTTCCTAGCGGGAGTACCTACGAGCAGTACTTC.

This clonotype was found a few times. This chain uses TRBV5-6 with TRBJ2-2; D gene ambiguous. Trimming took 1 base from V and 5 from J, leaving 9 bases between them. The CDR3 length is 14 residues. Germline-derived CDR1 and CDR2 are SGHDT and YYEEEE. Here the CDR3 DNA reads TGTGCCAGCAGCTTGCGCCGGCAGACCGGGGAGCTGTTTTTT. This encodes CASSLRRQTGELFF. The variable domain in full, completed from reference TRBV5-6 and TRBJ2-2, reads DAGVTQSPTHLIKTRGQQVTLRCSPKSGHDTVSWYQQALGQGPQFIFQYYEEEERQRGNFPDRFSGHQFPNYSSELNVNALLLGDSALYLCASSLRRQTGELFFGEGSRLTVL.

This clonotype was detected only a few times. The V and J genes are TRBV4-3 and TRBJ2-4, with D unresolved. V was trimmed by 0 bases and J by 1 base, leaving 19 bases between them. CDR3 length: 19 residues. CDR1 is LGHNA, CDR2 YSLEER, per germline. The CDR3 DNA follows: TGCGCCAGCAGCCAAGAAACCCCCAAACGTGCGTTGGCCAAAAACATTCAGTACTTC. Its translation is CASSQETPKRALAKNIQYF.

The chain joins TRBV4-3 to TRBJ2-7; TRBD2 is a possible D gene (5 bases). The length of the CDR3 is 15 residues. The germline V and J ends were trimmed by 3 bases and 3 bases, with 15 bases remaining between them. CDR1 is LGHNA and CDR2 is YSLEER in the germline V gene. CDR3 residues: CASSQRFGLFYEQYF. The CDR3 nucleotides are TGCGCCAGCAGCCAGAGATTCGGACTCTTCTACGAGCAGTACTTC.

This clonotype turned up a few times. The V call is TRBV18, the J call TRBJ1-1; TRBD1 might be the D (5 bases). Trimming took 1 base from V and 1 from J, leaving 13 bases between them. This CDR3 contains 16 residues. CDR1 is KGHSH, CDR2 LQKENI, per germline. The CDR3 region is CASSPLGEIGNTEAFF. DNA for the CDR3: TGTGCCAGCTCACCACTGGGGGAGATTGGGAACACTGAAGCTTTCTTT.